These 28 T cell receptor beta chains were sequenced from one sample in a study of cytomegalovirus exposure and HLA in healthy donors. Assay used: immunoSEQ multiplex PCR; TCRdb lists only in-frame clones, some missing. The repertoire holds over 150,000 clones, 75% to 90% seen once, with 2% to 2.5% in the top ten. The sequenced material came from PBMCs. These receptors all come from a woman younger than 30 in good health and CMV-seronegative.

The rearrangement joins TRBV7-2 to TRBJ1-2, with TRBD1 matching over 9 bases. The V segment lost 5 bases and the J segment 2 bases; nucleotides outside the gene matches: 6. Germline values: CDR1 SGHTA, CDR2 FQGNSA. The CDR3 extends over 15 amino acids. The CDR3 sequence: CASSPGTGRNYGYTF. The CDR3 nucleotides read TGTGCCAGCAGCCCAGGGACAGGGAGAAACTATGGCTACACCTTC.

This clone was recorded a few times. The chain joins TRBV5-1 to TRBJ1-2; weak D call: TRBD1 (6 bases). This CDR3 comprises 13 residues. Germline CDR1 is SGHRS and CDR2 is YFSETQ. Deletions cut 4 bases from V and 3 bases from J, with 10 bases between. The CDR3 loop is CASSLQGDYGYTF. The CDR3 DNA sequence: TGCGCCAGCAGCCTACAGGGTGACTATGGCTACACCTTC.

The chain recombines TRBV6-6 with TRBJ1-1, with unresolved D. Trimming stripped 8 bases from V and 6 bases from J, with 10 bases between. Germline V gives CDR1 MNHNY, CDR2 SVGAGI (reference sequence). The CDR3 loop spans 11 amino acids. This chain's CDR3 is CASSPGAEAFF. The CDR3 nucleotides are TGTGCCAGCTCCCCCGGGGCTGAAGCTTTCTTT.

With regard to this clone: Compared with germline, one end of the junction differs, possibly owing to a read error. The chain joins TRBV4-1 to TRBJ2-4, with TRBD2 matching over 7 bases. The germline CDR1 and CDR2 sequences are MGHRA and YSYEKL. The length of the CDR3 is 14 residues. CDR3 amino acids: CASSQLFPPRTRHF. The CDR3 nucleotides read TGCGCCAGCAGCCAGTTATTCCCCCCACGGACTAGGCACTTC.

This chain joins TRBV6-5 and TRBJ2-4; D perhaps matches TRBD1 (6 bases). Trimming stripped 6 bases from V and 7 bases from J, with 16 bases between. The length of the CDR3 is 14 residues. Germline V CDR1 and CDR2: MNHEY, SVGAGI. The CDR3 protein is CASSRYRDRNIQYF. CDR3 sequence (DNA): TGTGCCAGCAGCCGTTACAGGGATCGGAACATTCAGTACTTC.

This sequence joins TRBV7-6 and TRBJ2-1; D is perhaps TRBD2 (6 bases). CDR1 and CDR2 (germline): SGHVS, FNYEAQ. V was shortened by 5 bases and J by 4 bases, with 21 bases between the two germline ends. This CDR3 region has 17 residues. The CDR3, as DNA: TGTGCCAGCAGCCACCAGAGGGACTTTGGGATTTACAATGAGCAGTTCTTC. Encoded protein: CASSHQRDFGIYNEQFF.

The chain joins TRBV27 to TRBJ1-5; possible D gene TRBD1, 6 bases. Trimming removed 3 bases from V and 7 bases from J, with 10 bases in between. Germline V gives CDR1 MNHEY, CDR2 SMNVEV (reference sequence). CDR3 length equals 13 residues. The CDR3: CASSLGAGQPQHF. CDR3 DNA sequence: TGTGCCAGCAGTTTGGGGGCCGGACAGCCCCAGCATTTT.

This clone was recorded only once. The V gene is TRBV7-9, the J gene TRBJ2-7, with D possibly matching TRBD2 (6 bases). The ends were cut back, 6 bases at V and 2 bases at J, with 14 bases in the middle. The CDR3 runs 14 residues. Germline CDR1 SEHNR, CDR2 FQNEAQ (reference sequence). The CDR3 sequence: CASSSSGAPYEQYF. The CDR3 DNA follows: TGTGCCAGCAGTAGTAGCGGAGCCCCCTACGAGCAGTACTTC.

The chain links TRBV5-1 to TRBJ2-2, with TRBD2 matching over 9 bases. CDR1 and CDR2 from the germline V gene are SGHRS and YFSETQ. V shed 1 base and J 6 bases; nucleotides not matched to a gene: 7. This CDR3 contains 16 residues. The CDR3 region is CASSLQGGRASGELFF. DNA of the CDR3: TGCGCCAGCAGCTTGCAGGGCGGGAGGGCCTCCGGGGAGCTGTTTTTT. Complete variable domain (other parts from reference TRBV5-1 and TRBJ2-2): KAGVTQTPRYLIKTRGQQVTLSCSPISGHRSVSWYQQTPGQGLQFLFEYFSETQRNKGNFPGRFSGRQFSNSRSEMNVSTLELGDSALYLCASSLQGGRASGELFFGEGSRLTVL.

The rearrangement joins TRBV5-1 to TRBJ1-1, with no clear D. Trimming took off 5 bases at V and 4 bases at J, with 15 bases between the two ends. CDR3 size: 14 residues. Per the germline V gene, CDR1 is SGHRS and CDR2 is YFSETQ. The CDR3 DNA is TGCGCCAGCAGTTTGCCGGCAGGCGTCACTGAAGCTTTCTTT. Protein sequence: CASSLPAGVTEAFF.

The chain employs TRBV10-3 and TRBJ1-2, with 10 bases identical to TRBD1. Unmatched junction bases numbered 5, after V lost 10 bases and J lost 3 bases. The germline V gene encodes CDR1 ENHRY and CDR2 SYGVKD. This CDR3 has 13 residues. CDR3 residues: CATGGTGDYGYTF. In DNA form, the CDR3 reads TGTGCCACCGGCGGGACAGGGGACTATGGCTACACCTTC.

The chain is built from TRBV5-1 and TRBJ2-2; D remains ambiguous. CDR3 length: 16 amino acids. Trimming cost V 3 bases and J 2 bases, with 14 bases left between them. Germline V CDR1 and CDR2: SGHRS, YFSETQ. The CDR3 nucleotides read TGCGCCAGCAGCTCCCCATACGGCGGTAACACCGGGGAGCTGTTTTTT. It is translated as CASSSPYGGNTGELFF.

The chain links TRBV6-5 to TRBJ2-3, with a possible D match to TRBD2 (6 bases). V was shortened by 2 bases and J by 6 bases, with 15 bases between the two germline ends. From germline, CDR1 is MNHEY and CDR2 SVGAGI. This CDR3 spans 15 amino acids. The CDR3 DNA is TGTGCCAGCAGTTACGCCGGGAGTTCAGGGGATACGCAGTATTTT. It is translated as CASSYAGSSGDTQYF.

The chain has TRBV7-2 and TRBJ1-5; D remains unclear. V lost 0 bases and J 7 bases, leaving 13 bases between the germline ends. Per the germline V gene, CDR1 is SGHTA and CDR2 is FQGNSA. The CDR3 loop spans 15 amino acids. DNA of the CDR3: TGTGCCAGCAGCTTAGCGTCCGGGTACGGACAGCCCCAGCATTTT. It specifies CASSLASGYGQPQHF.

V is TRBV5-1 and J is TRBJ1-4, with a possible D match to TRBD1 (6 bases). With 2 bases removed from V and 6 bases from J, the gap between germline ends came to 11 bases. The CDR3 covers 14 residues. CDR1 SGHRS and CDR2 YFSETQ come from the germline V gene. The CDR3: CASSFGTPDEKLFF. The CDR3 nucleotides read TGCGCCAGCAGCTTTGGGACACCTGATGAAAAACTGTTTTTT.

Written as DNA, the CDR3 is TGTGCCAGTAGTGTGACTAGCGGGAACCCGAACGACGAGCAGTACTTC. Translated: CASSVTSGNPNDEQYF. The rearrangement joins TRBV19 to TRBJ2-7; 11 bases match TRBD2. The CDR3 is made up of 16 amino acids. The trim removed 5 bases at V and 5 bases at J, leaving 11 bases unmatched. Looked up from germline, CDR1 is LNHDA and CDR2 is SQIVND (reference sequence).

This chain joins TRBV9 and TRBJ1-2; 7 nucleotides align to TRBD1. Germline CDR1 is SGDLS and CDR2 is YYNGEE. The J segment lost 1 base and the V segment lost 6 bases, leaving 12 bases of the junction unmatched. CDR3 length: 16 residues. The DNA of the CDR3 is TGTGCCAGCACCACCACCGGGACAGTGAATAACTATGGCTACACCTTC. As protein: CASTTTGTVNNYGYTF.

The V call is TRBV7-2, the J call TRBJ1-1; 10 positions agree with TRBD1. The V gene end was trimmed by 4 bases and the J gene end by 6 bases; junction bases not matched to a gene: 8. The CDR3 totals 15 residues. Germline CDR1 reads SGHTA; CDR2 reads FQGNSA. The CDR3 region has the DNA TGTGCCAGCAGCTCACCGAGTGGACAGGGGGCTGAAGCTTTCTTT. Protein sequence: CASSSPSGQGAEAFF.

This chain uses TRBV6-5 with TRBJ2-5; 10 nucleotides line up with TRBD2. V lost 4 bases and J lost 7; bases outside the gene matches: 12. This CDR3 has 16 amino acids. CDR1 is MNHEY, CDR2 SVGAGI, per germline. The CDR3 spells CASSSQAGGPVGTQYF. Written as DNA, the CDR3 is TGTGCCAGCAGTTCGCAAGCGGGAGGGCCTGTCGGGACCCAGTACTTC.

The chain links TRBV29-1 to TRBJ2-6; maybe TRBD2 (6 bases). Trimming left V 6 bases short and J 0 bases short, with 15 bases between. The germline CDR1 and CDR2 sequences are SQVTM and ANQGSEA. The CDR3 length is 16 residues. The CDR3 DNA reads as TGCAGCGTCACGGGACTTCGGAGCTCTGGGGCCAACGTCCTGACTTTC. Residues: CSVTGLRSSGANVLTF.

The CDR3: CASSPARENTEAFF. In nucleotides, the CDR3 is TGTGCCAGCAGTCCGGCCAGGGAGAACACTGAAGCTTTCTTT. The chain combines TRBV6-5 with TRBJ1-1, with a weak D call TRBD1 (5 bases). Per the germline V gene, CDR1 is MNHEY and CDR2 is SVGAGI. This CDR3 has 14 amino acids. V was trimmed by 5 bases and J by 1 base, leaving 11 bases between them.

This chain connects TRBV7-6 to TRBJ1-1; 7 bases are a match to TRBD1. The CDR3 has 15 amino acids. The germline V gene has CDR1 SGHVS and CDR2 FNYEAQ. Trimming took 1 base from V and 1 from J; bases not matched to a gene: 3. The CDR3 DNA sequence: TGTGCCAGCAGCTTAGTAGGGGGCACGAACACTGAAGCTTTCTTT. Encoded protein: CASSLVGGTNTEAFF.

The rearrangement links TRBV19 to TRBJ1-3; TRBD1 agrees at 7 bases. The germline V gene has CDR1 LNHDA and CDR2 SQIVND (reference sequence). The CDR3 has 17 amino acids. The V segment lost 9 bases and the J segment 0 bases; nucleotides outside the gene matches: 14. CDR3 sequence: CASRYDRAGYSGNTIYF. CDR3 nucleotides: TGTGCCAGCCGTTACGACAGGGCCGGATACTCTGGAAACACCATATATTTT. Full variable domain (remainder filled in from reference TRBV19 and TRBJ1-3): DGGITQSPKYLFRKEGQNVTLSCEQNLNHDAMYWYRQDPGQGLRLIYYSQIVNDFQKGDIAEGYSVSREKKESFPLTVTSAQKNPTAFYLCASRYDRAGYSGNTIYFGEGSWLTVV.

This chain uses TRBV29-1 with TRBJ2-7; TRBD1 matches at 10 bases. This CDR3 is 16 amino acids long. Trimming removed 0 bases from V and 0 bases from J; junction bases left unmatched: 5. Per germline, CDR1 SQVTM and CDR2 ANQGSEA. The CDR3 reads CSVEDAGQGSSYEQYF. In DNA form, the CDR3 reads TGCAGCGTTGAAGACGCGGGACAGGGGAGCTCCTACGAGCAGTACTTC.

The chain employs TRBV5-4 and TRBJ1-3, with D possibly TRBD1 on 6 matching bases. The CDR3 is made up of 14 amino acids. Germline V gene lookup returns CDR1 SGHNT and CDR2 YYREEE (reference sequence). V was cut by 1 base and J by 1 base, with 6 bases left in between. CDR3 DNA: TGTGCCAGCAGCTTGCAGGGGTCTGGAAACACCATATATTTT. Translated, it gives CASSLQGSGNTIYF.

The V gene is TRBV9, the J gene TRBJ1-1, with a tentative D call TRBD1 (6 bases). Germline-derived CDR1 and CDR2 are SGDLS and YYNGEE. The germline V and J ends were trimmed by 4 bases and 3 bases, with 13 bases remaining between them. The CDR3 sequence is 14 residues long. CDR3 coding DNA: TGTGCCAGCAGCCCCTTTGGGGGCCACACTGAAGCTTTCTTT. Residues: CASSPFGGHTEAFF.

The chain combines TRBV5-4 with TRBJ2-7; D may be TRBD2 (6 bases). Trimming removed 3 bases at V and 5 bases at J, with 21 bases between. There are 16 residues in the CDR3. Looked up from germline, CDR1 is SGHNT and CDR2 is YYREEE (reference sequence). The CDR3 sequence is CASSSLGRVWEDEQYF. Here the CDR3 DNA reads TGTGCCAGCAGCTCCTTAGGACGGGTATGGGAGGACGAGCAGTACTTC. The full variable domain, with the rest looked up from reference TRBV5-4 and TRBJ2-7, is ETGVTQSPTHLIKTRGQQVTLRCSSQSGHNTVSWYQQALGQGPQFIFQYYREEENGRGNFPPRFSGLQFPNYSSELNVNALELDDSALYLCASSSLGRVWEDEQYFGPGTRLTVT.

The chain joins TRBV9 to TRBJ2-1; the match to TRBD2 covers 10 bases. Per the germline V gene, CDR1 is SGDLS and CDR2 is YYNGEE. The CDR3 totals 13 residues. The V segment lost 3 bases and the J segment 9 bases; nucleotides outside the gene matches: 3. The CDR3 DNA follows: TGTGCCAGCAGCGGGAGGACTAGCGGTGAGCAGTTCTTC. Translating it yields CASSGRTSGEQFF.